The 18 T cell receptor beta chains reported below all come from one sample, sequenced in a study of a mutant IDH1 vaccine in newly diagnosed glioma. The time point denotes: baseline, week 1 (first vaccination visit). The treatment was: pre-vaccination baseline after standard-of-care therapy. TCRdb's table, derived via immunoSEQ multiplex PCR, lists solely in-frame clones and lacks some. This table holds roughly 38,000 clones, roughly 92% found once. The source material was PBMCs, sampled from a glioma patient treated with radiotherapy, temozolomide or both. Every receptor here comes from a man younger than 35 with glioma.

J is TRBJ1-2 and V is TRBV5-1, with D tentatively TRBD1 (5 bases). The CDR3 has 12 residues. Germline-derived CDR1 and CDR2 are SGHRS and YFSETQ. V lost 5 bases, J lost 7 bases, and 12 bases lay in between. The CDR3 reads CASSSGMGGYTF. CDR3 nucleotides: TGCGCCAGCAGTTCAGGGATGGGTGGCTACACCTTC.

The rearrangement uses TRBV11-2 and TRBJ1-2, with no clear D. Germline V gene sequence: CDR1 SGHAT, CDR2 FQNNGV. V shed 2 bases and J shed 0 bases, with 4 bases lying between them. CDR3 length: 13 amino acids. The DNA for the CDR3 is TGTGCCAGCAGCTTACCCTCTAACTATGGCTACACCTTC. As protein: CASSLPSNYGYTF. Variable domain in full (rest from reference TRBV11-2 and TRBJ1-2): EAGVAQSPRYKIIEKRQSVAFWCNPISGHATLYWYQQILGQGPKLLIQFQNNGVVDDSQLPKDRFSAERLKGVDSTLKIQPAKLEDSAVYLCASSLPSNYGYTFGSGTRLTVV.

The chain has TRBV29-1 and TRBJ2-7, with D perhaps matching TRBD2 (6 bases). CDR1 SQVTM and CDR2 ANQGSEA come from the germline V gene. This CDR3 has 11 residues. Trimming removed 4 bases from V and 3 bases from J, with 7 bases in between. The CDR3 DNA follows: TGCAGCGTTGGGGGGGTCTACGAGCAGTACTTC. It translates to CSVGGVYEQYF.

This clone ranks as medium-sized. The chain carries TRBV7-6 and TRBJ2-1, with 8 positions matching TRBD2. Per germline, CDR1 SGHVS and CDR2 FNYEAQ. J lost 16 bases, V lost 1 base, and 12 bases had no gene match. The CDR3 contains 14 residues. This CDR3 is CASSLVTEREPHFF. The CDR3 DNA reads TGTGCCAGCAGCTTAGTAACCGAGCGGGAGCCCCATTTCTTC. Full variable domain (remainder filled in from reference TRBV7-6 and TRBJ2-1): GAGVSQSPRYKVTKRGQDVALRCDPISGHVSLYWYRQALGQGPEFLTYFNYEAQQDKSGLPNDRFSAERPEGSISTLTIQRTEQRDSAMYRCASSLVTEREPHFFGPGTRLTVL.

This clone was detected once. The J gene is TRBJ2-3, the V gene TRBV5-1; D might be TRBD2 (6 bases). Per germline, CDR1 SGHRS and CDR2 YFSETQ. The length of the CDR3 is 15 residues. V gave up 0 bases and J gave up 8 bases, with 16 bases separating them. The CDR3 reads CASSLGGTGTGTQYF. Here the CDR3 DNA reads TGCGCCAGCAGCTTGGGCGGGACGGGAACTGGTACGCAGTATTTT. The full variable domain, in which reference TRBV5-1 and TRBJ2-3 provide the parts outside the CDR3, is KAGVTQTPRYLIKTRGQQVTLSCSPISGHRSVSWYQQTPGQGLQFLFEYFSETQRNKGNFPGRFSGRQFSNSRSEMNVSTLELGDSALYLCASSLGGTGTGTQYFGPGTRLTVL.

The chain links TRBV5-1 to TRBJ2-7; TRBD1 is a possible D gene (6 bases). Trimming stripped 4 bases from V and 4 bases from J, with 9 bases between. The CDR3 has 12 amino acids. Germline CDR1 is SGHRS and CDR2 is YFSETQ. CDR3 protein: CASSLQGYEQYF. In DNA, the CDR3 is TGCGCCAGCAGCCTACAGGGATACGAGCAGTACTTC.

The chain employs TRBV27 and TRBJ1-1, with D possibly TRBD1 on 5 matching bases. Trimming stripped 2 bases from V and 6 bases from J, with 10 bases between. The CDR3 extends over 13 amino acids. The germline V gene has CDR1 MNHEY and CDR2 SMNVEV (reference sequence). The CDR3 sequence: CASSLALGAEAFF. CDR3 coding DNA: TGTGCCAGCAGTTTAGCATTAGGGGCTGAAGCTTTCTTT.

The chain employs TRBV7-9 and TRBJ2-1; maybe TRBD2 (5 bases). Germline CDR1 reads SEHNR; CDR2 reads FQNEAQ (reference sequence). V dropped 5 bases and J dropped 7 bases, with 27 bases sitting between them. The CDR3 spans 18 residues. CDR3 nucleotide sequence: TGTGCCAGCAGCGGACGTCGCGGGCCACGTGATAGGGAGAATGAGCAGTTCTTC. It yields the protein CASSGRRGPRDRENEQFF.

The CDR3 loop is CASSDGVATNEKLFF. The CDR3 nucleotides read TGTGCCAGCAGTGATGGAGTTGCAACTAATGAAAAACTGTTTTTT. The V and J genes are TRBV2 and TRBJ1-4; D remains ambiguous. The CDR3 consists of 15 residues. Germline V gene sequence: CDR1 SNHLY, CDR2 FYNNEI. V was shortened by 3 bases and J by 0 bases, with 8 bases between the two germline ends.

The chain carries TRBV19 and TRBJ1-3; D is unresolved. Germline V gene sequence: CDR1 LNHDA, CDR2 SQIVND (reference sequence). There are 17 residues in the CDR3. V was pared by 4 bases and J by 0 bases, with 16 bases between. CDR3 in DNA: TGTGCCAGTAGTACGTTAGGACGGTCGGACTCTGGAAACACCATATATTTT. It is translated as CASSTLGRSDSGNTIYF.

This sequence joins TRBV9 and TRBJ2-6; D is ambiguous. With 4 bases removed from V and 0 bases from J, the gap between germline ends came to 11 bases. Germline V gene sequence: CDR1 SGDLS, CDR2 YYNGEE. The CDR3 consists of 16 residues. CDR3 nucleotide sequence: TGTGCCAGCAGCCCAAGGACCCGCTCTGGGGCCAACGTCCTGACTTTC. It yields the protein CASSPRTRSGANVLTF.

The rearrangement uses TRBV30 and TRBJ1-1, with D tentatively TRBD1 (5 bases). Between the trimmed V and J ends, which lost 5 bases and 1 base, there was a span of 5 bases. The CDR3 consists of 11 residues. Germline V CDR1 and CDR2: GTSNPN, SVGIG (reference sequence). The CDR3 DNA sequence: TGTGCCTGGGGGGGGAACACTGAAGCTTTCTTT. Its protein is CAWGGNTEAFF.

The chain links TRBV6-5 to TRBJ1-5; a possible D gene is TRBD1 (5 bases). Germline assignment: CDR1 MNHEY and CDR2 SVGAGI. V was pared by 5 bases and J by 7 bases, with 12 bases between. The CDR3 loop spans 13 amino acids. The CDR3 DNA reads as TGTGCCAGCAGTCGGGACGGGCGGCAGCCCCAGCATTTT. Translation gives CASSRDGRQPQHF.

This sequence joins TRBV6-6 and TRBJ1-1; perhaps TRBD1 as D (5 bases). The V end was cut by 6 bases, the J end by 5 bases, with 10 bases between. The CDR3 has 12 residues. Germline lookup yields CDR1 MNHNY and CDR2 SVGAGI (reference sequence). This chain's CDR3 is CASSDGGTEAFF. CDR3 coding DNA: TGTGCCAGCAGCGACGGGGGAACTGAAGCTTTCTTT.

DNA for the CDR3: TGTGCCAGCAGCCCTAGGGGGCTGAACACTGAAGCTTTCTTT. The encoded protein is CASSPRGLNTEAFF. The chain employs TRBV28 and TRBJ1-1; 7 bases line up with TRBD1. The CDR3 has 14 residues. The V and J ends lost 6 bases and 0 bases, in that order; junction bases with no gene match: 4. CDR1 and CDR2 (germline): MDHEN, SYDVKM. The whole variable domain, filled in from reference TRBV28 and TRBJ1-1, reads DVKVTQSSRYLVKRTGEKVFLECVQDMDHENMFWYRQDPGLGLRLIYFSYDVKMKEKGDIPEGYSVSREKKERFSLILESASTNQTSMYLCASSPRGLNTEAFFGQGTRLTVV.

This clone was counted between two and nine times. The chain employs TRBV6-1 and TRBJ2-7; 8 bases map to TRBD1. Germline V gene sequence: CDR1 MNHNS, CDR2 SASEGT. J lost 3 bases, V lost 8 bases, and 6 bases had no gene match. There are 13 residues in the CDR3. The CDR3, as DNA: TGTGCCAGCCGGGACAGGATGGTCTACGAGCAGTACTTC. Protein: CASRDRMVYEQYF.

The chain has TRBV25-1 and TRBJ2-5; D gene unclear. The CDR3 spans 14 residues. Germline V gene data show CDR1 as MGHDK and CDR2 as SYGVNS. The V end was cut by 1 base, the J end by 3 bases, with 9 bases between. In nucleotides, the CDR3 is TGTGCCAGCAGTGAATCCCCAGAAAAAGAGACCCAGTACTTC. It codes for CASSESPEKETQYF.

The V call is TRBV9, the J call TRBJ1-3; TRBD1 aligns across 7 bases. Germline-derived CDR1 and CDR2 are SGDLS and YYNGEE. The CDR3 consists of 19 residues. V trimming: 4 bases; J trimming: 0 bases; junction bases outside the gene matches: 16. In nucleotides, the CDR3 is TGTGCCAGCAGCCCTAGGATGGGTCGGAGGACAGGCTCTGGAAACACCATATATTTT. It specifies CASSPRMGRRTGSGNTIYF. Complete variable domain (other parts from reference TRBV9 and TRBJ1-3): DSGVTQTPKHLITATGQRVTLRCSPRSGDLSVYWYQQSLDQGLQFLIQYYNGEERAKGNILERFSAQQFPDLHSELNLSSLELGDSALYFCASSPRMGRRTGSGNTIYFGEGSWLTVV.